Listed below are T cell receptor beta chains from one sample, sequenced in a study of quantifying T cell responses using KT2 cells. TCRdb recomputed calls from the UMI-ligation and nested PCR reads with MiXCR, one row per CDR3 protein. The sample has about 33,000 distinct CDR3 sequences; about 9.3% are singletons. Sequences were obtained from PBMCs spiked with cells of the T cell clone KT2. The receptors shown here come from a human donor. Both conserved end residues are part of each CDR3. Each record gives: D gene, J gene, V gene, clone size, CDR3 protein, CDR3 DNA. D genes are given only for firm matches. Some rows mark clone size as missing; the rest say once, few, many or name a class of expanded clone.

D gene: -
J gene: TRBJ1-1
V gene: TRBV14
clone size: -
CDR3 protein: CASSQGPVKAFF
CDR3 DNA: TGTGCCAGCAGCCAAGGACCGGTGAAGGCTTTCTTT

D gene: -
J gene: TRBJ2-7
V gene: TRBV6-5
clone size: many
CDR3 protein: CASSESREQYF
CDR3 DNA: TGTGCCAGCAGTGAGTCGCGCGAGCAGTACTTC

D gene: -
J gene: TRBJ1-2
V gene: TRBV7-2
clone size: -
CDR3 protein: CASSPLTNYGYTF
CDR3 DNA: TGTGCCAGCAGCCCCCTAACCAACTATGGCTACACCTTC

D gene: -
J gene: TRBJ1-1
V gene: TRBV6-5
clone size: many
CDR3 protein: CASSYSLNTEAFF
CDR3 DNA: TGTGCCAGCAGTTACTCCCTGAACACTGAAGCTTTCTTT

D gene: -
J gene: TRBJ2-1
V gene: TRBV30
clone size: few
CDR3 protein: CAWSVRSSYNEQFF
CDR3 DNA: TGTGCCTGGAGTGTACGGAGCTCCTACAATGAGCAGTTCTTC

D gene: -
J gene: TRBJ2-5
V gene: TRBV21-1
clone size: -
CDR3 protein: CASSKVRQYQETQYF
CDR3 DNA: TGTGCCAGCAGCAAAGTTCGACAGTACCAAGAGACCCAGTACTTC

D gene: TRBD1
J gene: TRBJ2-3
V gene: TRBV20-1
clone size: -
CDR3 protein: CSAGQVTYGTDTQYF
CDR3 DNA: TGCAGTGCGGGACAGGTCACCTATGGCACAGATACGCAGTATTTT

D gene: -
J gene: TRBJ2-3
V gene: TRBV14
clone size: many
CDR3 protein: CASIGLGRTQYF
CDR3 DNA: TGTGCCAGCATAGGTCTGGGGCGGACGCAGTATTTT

D gene: -
J gene: TRBJ2-5
V gene: TRBV11-2
clone size: few
CDR3 protein: CASSYFPGSEETQYF
CDR3 DNA: TGTGCCAGCAGCTATTTTCCGGGAAGCGAAGAGACCCAGTACTTC

D gene: -
J gene: TRBJ2-7
V gene: TRBV4-3
clone size: few
CDR3 protein: CASSQEGSETYEQYF
CDR3 DNA: TGCGCCAGCAGCCAAGAAGGCTCCGAGACCTACGAGCAGTACTTC

D gene: TRBD2
J gene: TRBJ2-7
V gene: TRBV20-1
clone size: many
CDR3 protein: CSARVRGTSARYEQYF
CDR3 DNA: TGCAGTGCTAGAGTGAGAGGGACTAGCGCAAGATACGAGCAGTACTTC

D gene: -
J gene: TRBJ2-5
V gene: TRBV3-1
clone size: many
CDR3 protein: CASSRNLGGAETQYF
CDR3 DNA: TGTGCCAGCAGCCGAAATTTAGGCGGGGCGGAGACCCAGTACTTC

D gene: TRBD2
J gene: TRBJ2-5
V gene: TRBV4-2
clone size: many
CDR3 protein: CASSRPGGYSETQYF
CDR3 DNA: TGTGCCAGCAGCCGCCCGGGGGGGTACTCGGAGACCCAGTACTTC

D gene: -
J gene: TRBJ2-3
V gene: TRBV4-1
clone size: -
CDR3 protein: CASSQAGRPTVTDTQYF
CDR3 DNA: TGCGCCAGCAGCCAAGCTGGGAGGCCTACCGTCACAGATACGCAGTATTTT

D gene: TRBD1
J gene: TRBJ1-5
V gene: TRBV7-3
clone size: medium-sized
CDR3 protein: CASSFGQGNQPQHF
CDR3 DNA: TGTGCCAGCAGCTTTGGACAGGGCAATCAGCCCCAGCATTTT

D gene: -
J gene: TRBJ1-6
V gene: TRBV5-6
clone size: many
CDR3 protein: CASSFERGVSPLHF
CDR3 DNA: TGTGCCAGCAGCTTTGAAAGAGGAGTGTCTCCCCTCCACTTT

D gene: TRBD2
J gene: TRBJ2-5
V gene: TRBV20-1
clone size: few
CDR3 protein: CSARGLALRELETQYF
CDR3 DNA: TGCAGTGCTAGGGGACTAGCGCTCCGGGAGTTGGAGACCCAGTACTTC

D gene: -
J gene: TRBJ1-3
V gene: TRBV5-6
clone size: few
CDR3 protein: CASSLAAAPRSSGNTIYF
CDR3 DNA: TGTGCCAGCAGCTTGGCGGCGGCTCCTCGCAGCTCTGGAAACACCATATATTTT

D gene: -
J gene: TRBJ1-6
V gene: TRBV20-1
clone size: few
CDR3 protein: CSASRGQLNLNSPLHF
CDR3 DNA: TGCAGTGCCTCCCGCGGACAGTTAAACCTGAATTCACCCCTCCACTTT

D gene: -
J gene: TRBJ2-3
V gene: TRBV10-3
clone size: -
CDR3 protein: CAIKRGPAGTDTQYF
CDR3 DNA: TGTGCCATCAAAAGGGGACCAGCGGGCACAGATACGCAGTATTTT

D gene: -
J gene: TRBJ1-1
V gene: TRBV6-5
clone size: -
CDR3 protein: CASGTGLTEAFF
CDR3 DNA: TGTGCCAGCGGAACAGGGTTGACTGAAGCTTTCTTT

D gene: TRBD1
J gene: TRBJ2-1
V gene: TRBV6-1
clone size: -
CDR3 protein: CASSEGTGGSYNEQFF
CDR3 DNA: TGTGCCAGCAGTGAAGGAACAGGGGGCTCCTACAATGAGCAGTTCTTC

D gene: -
J gene: TRBJ2-1
V gene: TRBV7-3
clone size: many
CDR3 protein: CASSWGGGDEQFF
CDR3 DNA: TGTGCCAGCAGCTGGGGGGGCGGCGATGAGCAGTTCTTC

D gene: TRBD1
J gene: TRBJ1-1
V gene: TRBV20-1
clone size: -
CDR3 protein: CSAKGAPTEAFF
CDR3 DNA: TGCAGTGCCAAGGGGGCACCCACTGAAGCTTTCTTT

D gene: -
J gene: TRBJ2-3
V gene: TRBV12-3/TRBV12-4
clone size: once
CDR3 protein: CASTTSGPLGVTDTQYF
CDR3 DNA: TGTGCCAGCACCACCAGTGGGCCGTTGGGGGTCACAGATACGCAGTATTTT

D gene: TRBD2
J gene: TRBJ2-7
V gene: TRBV2
clone size: -
CDR3 protein: CASGARLAGYEQYF
CDR3 DNA: TGTGCCTCAGGGGCCCGACTAGCGGGGTACGAGCAGTACTTC

D gene: -
J gene: TRBJ1-3
V gene: TRBV12-3/TRBV12-4
clone size: -
CDR3 protein: CASSLALISGNTIYF
CDR3 DNA: TGTGCCAGCAGTTTAGCACTAATCTCTGGAAACACCATATATTTT

D gene: -
J gene: TRBJ1-2
V gene: TRBV5-1
clone size: many
CDR3 protein: CASSLEGRGVDGYTF
CDR3 DNA: TGCGCCAGCAGCTTGGAGGGCAGGGGAGTTGATGGCTACACCTTC

D gene: TRBD1
J gene: TRBJ2-5
V gene: TRBV24-1
clone size: few
CDR3 protein: CATSEGTEKETQYF
CDR3 DNA: TGTGCCACCAGTGAAGGGACAGAGAAAGAGACCCAGTACTTC

D gene: -
J gene: TRBJ1-1
V gene: TRBV15
clone size: few
CDR3 protein: CATSGQLNTEAFF
CDR3 DNA: TGTGCCACCAGCGGACAGCTAAACACTGAAGCTTTCTTT

D gene: -
J gene: TRBJ2-1
V gene: TRBV29-1
clone size: few
CDR3 protein: CSVELGGNLNEQFF
CDR3 DNA: TGCAGCGTTGAATTAGGGGGGAACCTCAATGAGCAGTTCTTC

D gene: TRBD2
J gene: TRBJ2-1
V gene: TRBV27
clone size: few
CDR3 protein: CASSPRLAGGSRLDNEQFF
CDR3 DNA: TGTGCCAGCAGTCCTCGACTAGCGGGAGGGAGTAGATTGGACAATGAGCAGTTCTTC

D gene: TRBD1
J gene: TRBJ2-3
V gene: TRBV6-4
clone size: few
CDR3 protein: CASSEGQGGTDTQYF
CDR3 DNA: TGTGCCAGCAGTGAAGGACAGGGCGGCACAGATACGCAGTATTTT

D gene: TRBD2
J gene: TRBJ2-1
V gene: TRBV20-1
clone size: few
CDR3 protein: CSASLLAGGPWGNEQFF
CDR3 DNA: TGCAGTGCTAGCCTACTAGCGGGAGGGCCTTGGGGCAATGAGCAGTTCTTC

D gene: -
J gene: TRBJ2-7
V gene: TRBV18
clone size: many
CDR3 protein: CASSPGQGVAGASYEQYF
CDR3 DNA: TGTGCCAGCTCACCGGGACAGGGAGTAGCGGGAGCCTCCTACGAGCAGTACTTC

D gene: TRBD1
J gene: TRBJ1-4
V gene: TRBV6-5
clone size: many
CDR3 protein: CASRRTGWEEKLFF
CDR3 DNA: TGTGCCAGCAGACGGACAGGGTGGGAGGAAAAACTGTTTTTT

D gene: -
J gene: TRBJ2-1
V gene: TRBV6-2/TRBV6-3
clone size: many
CDR3 protein: CASHRAGWGNDEQFF
CDR3 DNA: TGTGCCAGCCACCGGGCAGGGTGGGGCAATGATGAGCAGTTCTTC

D gene: TRBD1
J gene: TRBJ2-6
V gene: TRBV19
clone size: -
CDR3 protein: CASSTGVVLTF
CDR3 DNA: TGTGCCAGTAGCACAGGGGTCGTCCTGACTTTC

D gene: -
J gene: TRBJ1-2
V gene: TRBV7-6
clone size: many
CDR3 protein: CASSPGSNYGYTF
CDR3 DNA: TGTGCCAGCAGCCCGGGATCCAACTATGGCTACACCTTC

D gene: -
J gene: TRBJ2-3
V gene: TRBV20-1
clone size: few
CDR3 protein: CSALLGGSRDTQYF
CDR3 DNA: TGCAGTGCTCTACTCGGGGGCAGTCGGGATACGCAGTATTTT

D gene: -
J gene: TRBJ1-3
V gene: TRBV19
clone size: -
CDR3 protein: CASMPGQRNTIYF
CDR3 DNA: TGTGCCAGTATGCCGGGACAACGAAACACCATATATTTT

D gene: TRBD1
J gene: TRBJ2-7
V gene: TRBV2
clone size: -
CDR3 protein: CASRDRGRAEQYF
CDR3 DNA: TGTGCCAGCCGGGACAGGGGGCGAGCCGAGCAGTACTTC

D gene: -
J gene: TRBJ2-3
V gene: TRBV20-1
clone size: -
CDR3 protein: CSARVERGTDTQYF
CDR3 DNA: TGCAGTGCTAGAGTTGAGCGGGGCACAGATACGCAGTATTTT

D gene: -
J gene: TRBJ1-5
V gene: TRBV7-8
clone size: -
CDR3 protein: CASRATFGSNQPQHF
CDR3 DNA: TGTGCCAGCAGGGCAACCTTTGGTAGCAATCAGCCCCAGCATTTT

D gene: TRBD1
J gene: TRBJ1-1
V gene: TRBV6-5
clone size: few
CDR3 protein: CASSYEGHRGQAYTEAFF
CDR3 DNA: TGTGCCAGCAGTTACGAAGGTCATAGAGGACAGGCCTACACTGAAGCTTTCTTT

D gene: -
J gene: TRBJ1-5
V gene: TRBV29-1
clone size: medium-sized
CDR3 protein: CSVEDSPGQPQHF
CDR3 DNA: TGCAGCGTCGAAGATTCTCCGGGGCAGCCCCAGCATTTT

D gene: -
J gene: TRBJ2-3
V gene: TRBV5-1
clone size: few
CDR3 protein: CASSSLGIDSSTDTQYF
CDR3 DNA: TGCGCCAGCAGCTCACTTGGCATAGACTCTAGCACAGATACGCAGTATTTT

D gene: -
J gene: TRBJ2-1
V gene: TRBV20-1
clone size: -
CDR3 protein: CSAQDPNGDREQFF
CDR3 DNA: TGCAGTGCTCAGGACCCAAATGGGGATCGGGAGCAGTTCTTC

D gene: -
J gene: TRBJ2-5
V gene: TRBV6-5
clone size: few
CDR3 protein: CASSYSGRGVGETQYF
CDR3 DNA: TGTGCCAGCAGTTACTCGGGGCGGGGCGTTGGAGAGACCCAGTACTTC

D gene: -
J gene: TRBJ2-1
V gene: TRBV7-2
clone size: few
CDR3 protein: CASSFGHAVYNEQFF
CDR3 DNA: TGTGCCAGCAGCTTCGGACACGCAGTTTACAATGAGCAGTTCTTC

D gene: -
J gene: TRBJ2-3
V gene: TRBV12-3/TRBV12-4
clone size: few
CDR3 protein: CASRMTGGTDTQYF
CDR3 DNA: TGTGCCAGCAGGATGACAGGAGGCACAGATACGCAGTATTTT

D gene: -
J gene: TRBJ2-3
V gene: TRBV20-1
clone size: -
CDR3 protein: CSSSRSMSTDTQYF
CDR3 DNA: TGCAGTTCGTCAAGGAGTATGTCGACAGATACGCAGTATTTT

D gene: -
J gene: TRBJ1-1
V gene: TRBV20-1
clone size: few
CDR3 protein: CSVGRGPNTEAFF
CDR3 DNA: TGCAGTGTCGGACGGGGGCCGAACACTGAAGCTTTCTTT

D gene: TRBD2
J gene: TRBJ2-3
V gene: TRBV4-3
clone size: many
CDR3 protein: CASSQELGGRALTDTQYF
CDR3 DNA: TGCGCCAGCAGCCAAGAATTAGGCGGGAGGGCCCTCACAGATACGCAGTATTTT

D gene: -
J gene: TRBJ2-3
V gene: TRBV20-1
clone size: many
CDR3 protein: CSARDLSGSPDTQYF
CDR3 DNA: TGCAGTGCTAGAGATTTAAGCGGGTCACCAGATACGCAGTATTTT

D gene: -
J gene: TRBJ1-4
V gene: TRBV25-1
clone size: many
CDR3 protein: CASRAGLSNEKLFF
CDR3 DNA: TGTGCCAGCAGGGCTGGATTATCAAATGAAAAACTGTTTTTT

D gene: -
J gene: TRBJ1-2
V gene: TRBV4-1
clone size: -
CDR3 protein: CASSQETAPRRDGYTF
CDR3 DNA: TGCGCCAGCAGCCAAGAGACGGCGCCTCGGAGAGATGGCTACACCTTC

D gene: TRBD2
J gene: TRBJ2-3
V gene: TRBV12-3/TRBV12-4
clone size: -
CDR3 protein: CASSFYSGSTDTQYF
CDR3 DNA: TGTGCCAGCAGTTTTTATAGCGGGAGTACAGATACGCAGTATTTT

D gene: TRBD1
J gene: TRBJ1-1
V gene: TRBV7-9
clone size: few
CDR3 protein: CASSLAAGGGTEAFF
CDR3 DNA: TGTGCCAGCAGCTTAGCTGCAGGGGGAGGGACTGAAGCTTTCTTT